The 32 T cell receptor beta chains below come from one sample, sequenced in a study of T cell responses to AZD1222 COVID-19 vaccine. Measured with immunoSEQ multiplex PCR; TCRdb has only the in-frame clones, and not every one. The sample lists about 70,000 clones; 90% were seen once. The starting material was peripheral blood, obtained 28 days after the second AZD1222 dose. The origin of the receptors is an adult who received the AZD1222 COVID-19 vaccine.

V and J are TRBV7-3 and TRBJ1-1; tentatively, D is TRBD1 (5 bases). Germline V CDR1 and CDR2: SGHTA, FQGTGA. The CDR3 is 18 amino acids. V gave up 4 bases and J gave up 3 bases, with 24 bases separating them. Written as DNA, the CDR3 is TGTGCCAGCAGCTCCCGGGGGGGGGAACTTCCCGGGCACACTGAAGCTTTCTTT. Translated: CASSSRGGELPGHTEAFF.

The V and J genes are TRBV19 and TRBJ2-7; 9 bases line up with TRBD1. The CDR3 loop spans 17 amino acids. V was clipped by 2 bases and J by 1 base; unmatched bases: 9. Germline CDR1 and CDR2: LNHDA and SQIVND (reference sequence). The CDR3 protein is CASSIYPGTGSSYEQYF. As DNA, the CDR3 is TGTGCCAGTAGTATATACCCCGGGACAGGGAGTTCCTACGAGCAGTACTTC.

This rearrangement joins TRBV6-6 to TRBJ2-5; TRBD1 aligns across 9 bases. The length of the CDR3 is 14 residues. CDR1 MNHNY and CDR2 SVGAGI come from the germline V gene (reference sequence). J gave up 5 bases and V 2 bases, and 3 bases lay outside the gene matches. CDR3 nucleotide sequence: TGTGCCAGCAGTTACCAGGGACAGGGTGAGACCCAGTACTTC. Its translation is CASSYQGQGETQYF.

Written as DNA, the CDR3 is TGCGCCAGCAGCTGGACCTTGGACAGGAGGAATGAAAAACTGTTTTTT. Translating it yields CASSWTLDRRNEKLFF. V gene TRBV5-1 combines with J gene TRBJ1-4; 7 bases fit TRBD1. CDR3 size: 16 residues. V was clipped by 3 bases and J by 5 bases; unmatched bases: 10. Germline CDR1 is SGHRS and CDR2 is YFSETQ.

The rearrangement links TRBV20-1 to TRBJ2-7, with TRBD1 matching 7 bases. The CDR3 consists of 11 residues. Germline CDR1 is DFQATT and CDR2 is SNEGSKA (reference sequence). Trimming at V came to 5 bases and at J to 6 bases, leaving 4 bases not matched to a gene. The CDR3 here is CSAAAGGEQYF. The DNA of the CDR3 is TGCAGTGCTGCCGCAGGGGGCGAGCAGTACTTC.

V and J are TRBV7-7 and TRBJ2-7, with 8 nucleotides matching TRBD2. In germline, CDR1 is SSHAT, CDR2 FNYEAQ (reference sequence). This CDR3 has 13 residues. Unmatched junction bases numbered 3, after V lost 5 bases and J lost 3 bases. The CDR3 spells CASSLREGYEQYF. CDR3 in DNA: TGTGCCAGCAGCCTCCGGGAGGGCTACGAGCAGTACTTC.

As to this clone: The same CDR3 can be traced to other DNA sequences in this sample. The J gene is TRBJ2-3, the V gene TRBV9; TRBD2 agrees at 9 bases. After removal of 0 bases from V and 2 bases from J, the junction contained 10 bases not matched to a gene. The CDR3 has 18 amino acids. The germline CDR1 and CDR2 sequences are SGDLS and YYNGEE. For the CDR3, the DNA is TGTGCCAGCAGCGTAGGGCAGAGAGGCGGGAGGGCCACAGATACGCAGTATTTT. Its translation: CASSVGQRGGRATDTQYF.

V gene TRBV21-1 combines with J gene TRBJ2-6. TRBV21-1 is tagged as a pseudogene. This CDR3 is built from 16 residues. Here the CDR3 reads CASSKRHNSGANVLTF. The CDR3 coding sequence is TGTGCCAGCAGCAAACGGCACAACTCTGGGGCCAACGTCCTGACTTTC.

The chain carries TRBV5-6 and TRBJ2-7; D call uncertain. The germline gives CDR1 SGHDT, CDR2 YYEEEE. The CDR3 is 14 amino acids. Trimming shortened V by 4 bases and J by 7 bases, and 18 bases separated the two germline ends. The CDR3 reads CASSPPARVLEQYF. The DNA for the CDR3 is TGTGCCAGCAGCCCCCCGGCTCGGGTTCTGGAGCAGTACTTC.

V is TRBV11-3 and J is TRBJ2-5, with TRBD1 matching 8 bases. With V trimmed by 6 bases and J by 5 bases, 5 bases remained unmatched. This CDR3 is built from 13 residues. Germline-derived CDR1 and CDR2 are SGHNT and YENEEA. The CDR3 spells CASRDRAVETQYF. In nucleotides, the CDR3 is TGTGCCAGCAGGGACAGGGCGGTCGAGACCCAGTACTTC.

This chain joins TRBV30 and TRBJ2-5, with TRBD2 matching over 8 bases. Germline CDR1 reads GTSNPN; CDR2 reads SVGIG (reference sequence). J gave up 2 bases and V 5 bases, and 13 bases lay outside the gene matches. The CDR3 runs 16 residues. CDR3 DNA sequence: TGTGCCTGGGCCCTCTGGCGGGGGGCCTCTCAAGAGACCCAGTACTTC. Translation gives CAWALWRGASQETQYF.

This clone was picked up a small number of times. The V gene is TRBV3-1 (or the pseudogene TRBV3-2), the J gene TRBJ1-1; no clear D gene. CDR1 is LGHDT and CDR2 is YNNKEL in the germline V gene (reference sequence). V lost 1 base to trimming and J lost 1 base, with 10 bases between them. The CDR3 contains 15 residues. For the CDR3, the DNA is TGTGCCAGCAGCCAAGTTTTAGGGCGGAACACTGAAGCTTTCTTT. This gives the protein CASSQVLGRNTEAFF.

The chain links TRBV5-6 to TRBJ2-7, with 7 bases matching TRBD1. CDR1 SGHDT and CDR2 YYEEEE come from the germline V gene. Trimming removed 2 bases from V and 3 bases from J; junction bases left unmatched: 2. This CDR3 spans 13 amino acids. CDR3 protein: CASSFDRDYEQYF. CDR3 DNA sequence: TGTGCCAGCAGCTTCGACAGGGACTACGAGCAGTACTTC.

The chain employs TRBV19 and TRBJ2-7; perhaps TRBD2 as D (6 bases). The CDR3 loop spans 14 amino acids. V was cut by 4 bases and J by 4 bases, with 14 bases left in between. In germline, CDR1 is LNHDA, CDR2 SQIVND (reference sequence). The CDR3 protein is CASSTGDSRYEQYF. In DNA form, the CDR3 reads TGTGCCAGTAGTACGGGGGACTCCCGGTACGAGCAGTACTTC.

The chain has TRBV6-6 and TRBJ2-3, with TRBD1 matching over 7 bases. Trimming took 6 bases from V and 7 from J; bases not matched to a gene: 7. CDR1 and CDR2 from the germline V gene are MNHNY and SVGAGI (reference sequence). The CDR3 contains 13 residues. The CDR3 here is CASSGKQGNTQYF. In DNA form, the CDR3 reads TGTGCCAGCAGCGGAAAACAGGGGAATACGCAGTATTTT.

This chain uses TRBV6-5 with TRBJ1-5, with D possibly TRBD1 on 6 matching bases. Germline assignment: CDR1 MNHEY and CDR2 SVGAGI. The CDR3 has 15 residues. V was pared by 2 bases and J by 7 bases, with 15 bases between. The CDR3 region is CASSYSAGVEQPQHF. The CDR3, as DNA: TGTGCCAGCAGTTACAGCGCAGGGGTCGAGCAGCCCCAGCATTTT.

The chain joins TRBV3-1 (or the pseudogene TRBV3-2) to TRBJ2-7, with a tentative D call TRBD1 (6 bases). V was pared by 6 bases and J by 5 bases, with 23 bases between. Germline values: CDR1 LGHDT, CDR2 YNNKEL (reference sequence). CDR3 length: 16 residues. The CDR3 nucleotides read TGTGCCAGCAGTCAATTAGGGGCAGGGGTTAGGAACGAGCAGTACTTC. Translation gives CASSQLGAGVRNEQYF.

The chain combines TRBV2 with TRBJ1-2, with D perhaps matching TRBD1 (6 bases). This CDR3 region has 14 residues. V lost 6 bases and J lost 7, with 18 bases in between. Germline CDR1 and CDR2: SNHLY and FYNNEI. The CDR3 DNA reads as TGTGCCAGCAGCCGCGAGTCAGGGGAGGGTGGCTACACCTTC. Translated: CASSRESGEGGYTF. Combining the CDR3 with reference TRBV2 and TRBJ1-2 gives the whole variable domain EPEVTQTPSHQVTQMGQEVILRCVPISNHLYFYWYRQILGQKVEFLVSFYNNEISEKSEIFDDQFSVERPDGSNFTLKIRSTKLEDSAMYFCASSRESGEGGYTFGSGTRLTVV.

This clone turned up a few times. The chain recombines TRBV5-4 with TRBJ2-3; D is possibly TRBD2 (5 bases). The length of the CDR3 is 15 residues. The V and J ends lost 0 bases and 2 bases respectively, with 10 bases between them. CDR1 is SGHNT, CDR2 YYREEE, per germline (reference sequence). The CDR3 region is CASSLGVTTTDTQYF. For the CDR3, the DNA is TGTGCCAGCAGCTTGGGGGTGACTACCACAGATACGCAGTATTTT.

The gene calls are TRBV19 and TRBJ2-1, with 10 bases that match TRBD2. Germline CDR1 LNHDA, CDR2 SQIVND (reference sequence). The CDR3 covers 14 residues. After removal of 10 bases from V and 8 bases from J, the junction contained 11 bases not matched to a gene. CDR3 region: CATGRLAGVDEQFF. CDR3 DNA: TGTGCCACTGGGCGGCTAGCGGGAGTCGATGAGCAGTTCTTC.

This chain connects TRBV5-1 to TRBJ1-1; perhaps TRBD1 as D (5 bases). This CDR3 region has 16 residues. Germline values: CDR1 SGHRS, CDR2 YFSETQ. Trimming removed 0 bases from V and 1 base from J, with 13 bases in between. CDR3 region: CASSLVSGTTNTEAFF. In DNA, the CDR3 is TGCGCCAGCAGCTTGGTATCCGGGACGACGAACACTGAAGCTTTCTTT.

The chain uses TRBV4-2 and TRBJ1-5; no clear D gene. Germline assignment: CDR1 LGHNA and CDR2 YNFKEQ. V lost 4 bases and J lost 0, with 13 bases in between. The CDR3 is made up of 16 amino acids. This CDR3 reads CASSRMARSSNQPQHF. In nucleotides, the CDR3 is TGTGCCAGCAGCCGAATGGCCCGAAGTAGCAATCAGCCCCAGCATTTT.

This chain joins TRBV5-6 and TRBJ1-4; no reliable D call. Trimming cost V 4 bases and J 8 bases, with 15 bases left between them. The CDR3 extends over 14 amino acids. The V gene's germline CDR1 is SGHDT and CDR2 YYEEEE. This CDR3 is CASSPASLSEKLFF. The CDR3 DNA is TGTGCCAGCAGCCCTGCCTCCCTATCCGAAAAACTGTTTTTT.

The rearrangement uses TRBV5-1 and TRBJ2-1; D may be TRBD1 (5 bases). The germline V gene encodes CDR1 SGHRS and CDR2 YFSETQ. V gave up 1 base and J gave up 3 bases, with 14 bases separating them. The CDR3 runs to 16 residues. The CDR3 sequence: CASSLMGRANYNEQFF. As DNA, the CDR3 is TGCGCCAGCAGCTTGATGGGCAGGGCAAACTACAATGAGCAGTTCTTC.

The chain uses TRBV5-1 and TRBJ1-1; D remains ambiguous. With 7 bases removed from V and 0 bases from J, the gap between germline ends came to 7 bases. The CDR3 is 12 amino acids. Germline V gene lookup returns CDR1 SGHRS and CDR2 YFSETQ. As DNA, the CDR3 is TGCGCCAGCGGTAGGATGAACACTGAAGCTTTCTTT. It translates to CASGRMNTEAFF.

This clone was seen just once. The rearrangement joins TRBV29-1 to TRBJ1-1; possibly TRBD1 for D (6 bases). V gave up 6 bases and J gave up 1 base, with 9 bases separating them. This CDR3 is built from 12 residues. Per the germline V gene, CDR1 is SQVTM and CDR2 is ANQGSEA. The CDR3 nucleotides are TGCAGCGTAAAACAGGGGAACACTGAAGCTTTCTTT. Its protein is CSVKQGNTEAFF.

The V gene is TRBV5-5, the J gene TRBJ2-1; D is ambiguous. The germline V and J ends were trimmed by 4 bases and 4 bases, with 9 bases remaining between them. There are 13 residues in the CDR3. Germline loops: CDR1 SGHKS, CDR2 YYEKEE (reference sequence). The CDR3 nucleotides read TGTGCCAGCAGCACCTGGGGATACAATGAGCAGTTCTTC. It specifies CASSTWGYNEQFF.

V usage is TRBV3-1 (or the pseudogene TRBV3-2) and J usage is TRBJ2-5, with 9 positions matching TRBD2. CDR1 and CDR2 from the germline V gene are LGHDT and YNNKEL (reference sequence). This CDR3 has 15 amino acids. With 8 bases clipped from V and 0 bases from J, the junction kept 7 bases outside the gene matches. CDR3 in amino acids: CASLSTSGHQETQYF. In nucleotides, the CDR3 is TGTGCCAGCCTCTCGACTAGCGGACACCAAGAGACCCAGTACTTC.

The chain combines TRBV12-5 with TRBJ1-5; D gene uncertain. In germline, CDR1 is LGHNT, CDR2 FRNRAP. Trimming cost V 8 bases and J 0 bases, with 23 bases left between them. The CDR3 extends over 18 amino acids. CDR3 protein: CASLRGGQSIYSNQPQHF. The CDR3 DNA is TGTGCTAGTCTGAGAGGTGGGCAGTCGATTTATAGCAATCAGCCCCAGCATTTT.

This CDR3 reads CASSESRRQLYGYTF. The CDR3, as DNA: TGTGCCAGCAGTGAGTCCCGGCGACAACTCTATGGCTACACCTTC. The chain links TRBV2 to TRBJ1-2; D gene uncertain. The CDR3 contains 15 residues. Germline CDR1 reads SNHLY; CDR2 reads FYNNEI. Between the trimmed V and J ends, which lost 3 bases and 4 bases, there was a span of 15 bases.

The rearrangement uses TRBV10-1 and TRBJ1-5, with TRBD1 as a possible D gene (5 bases). V was trimmed by 8 bases and J by 3 bases, leaving 11 bases between them. The CDR3 is 13 amino acids. CDR1 and CDR2 (germline): WNHNN, SYGVQD (reference sequence). In DNA form, the CDR3 reads TGCGCCAGCTTGACAGCCGACAATCAGCCCCAGCATTTT. Its translation is CASLTADNQPQHF.

V usage is TRBV7-8 and J usage is TRBJ2-4; 8 nucleotides agree with TRBD2. V shed 5 bases and J 2 bases; nucleotides not matched to a gene: 5. Germline lookup yields CDR1 SGHVS and CDR2 FQNEAQ. The CDR3 covers 15 residues. The CDR3 nucleotides read TGTGCCAGCAGCGGGACTAGGGGTACCAAAAACATTCAGTACTTC. It yields the protein CASSGTRGTKNIQYF.